The 18 T cell receptor beta chains reported below all come from one sample, sequenced in a study of blood T cell repertoires in COVID-19. Here immunoSEQ multiplex PCR was the method, and the copy in TCRdb shows in-frame clones only, minus some. The profile shows approximately 210,000 clones, roughly 84% of them singletons. Sequenced sample: peripheral blood. The origin of the receptors is a human donor in a cohort sampled during active COVID-19.

This clone was counted a few times. The chain couples TRBV27 to TRBJ2-2; 7 nucleotides match TRBD1. The V gene end was trimmed by 5 bases and the J gene end by 5 bases; junction bases not matched to a gene: 8. CDR1 is MNHEY, CDR2 SMNVEV, per germline (reference sequence). This CDR3 comprises 15 residues. The CDR3 nucleotides are TGTGCCAGCAGTATGGGACAGACAAGTACCGGGGAGCTGTTTTTT. Translated: CASSMGQTSTGELFF.

V and J are TRBV5-1 and TRBJ2-1, with 9 bases aligning to TRBD2. The V segment lost 2 bases and the J segment 4 bases; nucleotides outside the gene matches: 4. Germline V gene sequence: CDR1 SGHRS, CDR2 YFSETQ. This CDR3 region has 15 residues. CDR3 sequence (DNA): TGCGCCAGCAGCTTAAGTAGCGGGGGTTACAATGAGCAGTTCTTC. It codes for CASSLSSGGYNEQFF.

The chain uses TRBV5-1 and TRBJ1-1; D is uncertain. The germline V gene has CDR1 SGHRS and CDR2 YFSETQ. The V end lost 1 base, the J end lost 1 base, and 5 bases lay between the germline ends. This CDR3 is 13 amino acids long. The CDR3 loop reads CASSLSANTEAFF. The CDR3 region has the DNA TGCGCCAGCAGCTTGAGCGCGAACACTGAAGCTTTCTTT.

This clone was observed a single time. V and J are TRBV6-5 and TRBJ2-2; 7 bases are a match to TRBD1. The CDR3 length is 14 residues. The V segment lost 6 bases and the J segment 0 bases; nucleotides outside the gene matches: 1. Germline V gene sequence: CDR1 MNHEY, CDR2 SVGAGI. The CDR3 sequence: CASRTGPNTGELFF. CDR3 DNA: TGTGCCAGCAGGACAGGGCCGAACACCGGGGAGCTGTTTTTT.

The rearrangement uses TRBV5-1 and TRBJ2-6; TRBD1 is a possible D gene (5 bases). Trimming left V 0 bases short and J 2 bases short, with 6 bases between. The CDR3 is 15 residues long. The germline gives CDR1 SGHRS, CDR2 YFSETQ. CDR3 protein: CASSLEGPGANVLTF. CDR3 bases: TGCGCCAGCAGCTTGGAGGGGCCTGGGGCCAACGTCCTGACTTTC.

This chain connects TRBV4-2 to TRBJ1-3; D is unclear. CDR3 length: 17 amino acids. Germline-derived CDR1 and CDR2 are LGHNA and YNFKEQ. Trimming stripped 0 bases from V and 3 bases from J, with 15 bases between. The CDR3 reads CASSQDSGSLGGNTIYF. The CDR3 DNA sequence: TGTGCCAGCAGCCAAGATTCCGGGAGTCTCGGTGGAAACACCATATATTTT.

CDR3: CASRYYEEQYF. CDR3 coding DNA: TGCGCCAGCAGGTACTATGAAGAGCAGTACTTC. The V and J genes are TRBV5-1 and TRBJ2-7; D is ambiguous. V was trimmed by 5 bases and J by 7 bases, leaving 10 bases between them. This CDR3 is 11 amino acids long. Looked up from germline, CDR1 is SGHRS and CDR2 is YFSETQ.

The chain carries TRBV7-9 and TRBJ2-5; D is unresolved. Germline CDR1 SEHNR, CDR2 FQNEAQ (reference sequence). The germline V and J ends were trimmed by 3 bases and 7 bases, with 15 bases remaining between them. This CDR3 region has 14 residues. CDR3 region: CASSLQFARVTQYF. For the CDR3, the DNA is TGTGCCAGCAGCTTGCAGTTTGCTCGGGTGACCCAGTACTTC.

The chain employs TRBV11-2 and TRBJ1-2, with D tentatively TRBD1 (6 bases). The CDR3 is 17 amino acids. Germline CDR1 reads SGHAT; CDR2 reads FQNNGV. Trimming took 5 bases from V and 3 from J, leaving 22 bases between them. The DNA of the CDR3 is TGTGCCAGCAGCCCCGGACAGCGCCACGGGGCCTACTATGGCTACACCTTC. This encodes CASSPGQRHGAYYGYTF.

This chain joins TRBV3-1 (or the pseudogene TRBV3-2) and TRBJ2-5; 7 nucleotides line up with TRBD2. The CDR3 spans 15 residues. The V gene end was trimmed by 1 base and the J gene end by 1 base; junction bases not matched to a gene: 3. CDR1 is LGHDT and CDR2 is YNNKEL in the germline V gene (reference sequence). The CDR3 loop reads CASSQVWTSQETQYF. The CDR3 DNA reads as TGTGCCAGCAGCCAAGTTTGGACTAGCCAAGAGACCCAGTACTTC.

V gene TRBV12-3 or TRBV12-4 combines with J gene TRBJ1-2, with no clear D. Trimming took 2 bases from V and 2 from J, leaving 6 bases between them. The CDR3 has 13 amino acids. The DNA of the CDR3 is TGTGCCAGCAGTTTAAACCGGAACTATGGCTACACCTTC. Translation: CASSLNRNYGYTF.

The chain joins TRBV9 to TRBJ2-4, with TRBD1 matching 9 bases. Per germline, CDR1 SGDLS and CDR2 YYNGEE. This CDR3 is 15 amino acids long. J lost 7 bases, V lost 2 bases, and 7 bases had no gene match. The CDR3: CASSVAGQGGNIQYF. As DNA, the CDR3 is TGTGCCAGCAGCGTGGCGGGACAGGGTGGTAACATTCAGTACTTC.

V and J are TRBV15 and TRBJ1-2; D gene ambiguous. The CDR3 has 13 amino acids. Germline lookup yields CDR1 LNHNV and CDR2 YYDKDF (reference sequence). The V and J ends lost 0 bases and 4 bases respectively, with 6 bases between them. CDR3 in DNA: TGTGCCACCAGCAGAGATCACAGCTATGGCTACACCTTC. Encoded protein: CATSRDHSYGYTF.

This clone has only one observation. The CDR3 sequence: CASSKVLLAGAQWTYEQYV. The CDR3 region has the DNA TGTGCCAGCAGCAAAGTGCTACTAGCGGGGGCCCAATGGACCTACGAGCAGTACGTC. This chain connects TRBV21-1 to TRBJ2-7; the table calls TRBD2, which could not be checked here. TRBV21-1 counts as a pseudogene. The CDR3 is made up of 19 amino acids.

This rearrangement joins TRBV11-2 to TRBJ2-7; D might be TRBD2 (6 bases). V was shortened by 3 bases and J by 7 bases, with 13 bases between the two germline ends. The CDR3 runs 13 residues. CDR1 SGHAT and CDR2 FQNNGV come from the germline V gene. As DNA, the CDR3 is TGTGCCAGCAGCTTGGAGCGGGCGAGAGAGCAGTACTTC. Amino acids: CASSLERAREQYF.

The J gene is TRBJ1-2, the V gene TRBV15; D not certain. The CDR3 is made up of 14 amino acids. Germline V gives CDR1 LNHNV, CDR2 YYDKDF (reference sequence). V shed 0 bases and J shed 8 bases, with 13 bases lying between them. The CDR3 bases are TGTGCCACCAGCAGAGATCTCGAGGCTCGGGGCTACACCTTC. This translates into CATSRDLEARGYTF.

The chain carries TRBV30 and TRBJ1-2; weak D call: TRBD1 (5 bases). This CDR3 has 14 amino acids. The ends were cut back, 2 bases at V and 2 bases at J, with 12 bases in the middle. Germline V CDR1 and CDR2: GTSNPN, SVGIG (reference sequence). CDR3 sequence: CAWSRGGGNYGYTF. CDR3 nucleotide sequence: TGTGCCTGGAGTCGCGGGGGGGGAAACTATGGCTACACCTTC.

The chain uses TRBV2 and TRBJ1-3, with D tentatively TRBD1 (6 bases). The CDR3 totals 14 residues. Trimming stripped 6 bases from V and 4 bases from J, with 13 bases between. Germline values: CDR1 SNHLY, CDR2 FYNNEI. CDR3 sequence reads: CASSQDRVGNTIYF. DNA for the CDR3: TGTGCCAGCAGCCAGGACAGAGTCGGAAACACCATATATTTT.